Below, one T cell receptor beta chain is given with its context. This specimen comes from a study of blood T cell repertoires in COVID-19. Sequencing was performed with immunoSEQ multiplex PCR; in TCRdb, only in-frame clones are kept and a portion is missing. The data hold some 330,000 clones, with around nine tenths observed a single time. V lost 4 bases, J lost 11 bases, and 5 bases stayed unmatched. This CDR3 contains 14 residues. From germline, CDR1 is MNHEY and CDR2 SVGAGI. This chain joins TRBV6-5 and TRBJ2-1; 13 nucleotides line up with TRBD2. The TCR originated in a woman in her fifties or sixties with active or convalescent COVID-19. The sequenced material came from peripheral blood. CDR3 sequence reads: CASSSFGTSGKQFF. CDR3 nucleotide sequence: TGTGCCAGCAGTTCCTTCGGGACTAGCGGGAAGCAGTTCTTC.